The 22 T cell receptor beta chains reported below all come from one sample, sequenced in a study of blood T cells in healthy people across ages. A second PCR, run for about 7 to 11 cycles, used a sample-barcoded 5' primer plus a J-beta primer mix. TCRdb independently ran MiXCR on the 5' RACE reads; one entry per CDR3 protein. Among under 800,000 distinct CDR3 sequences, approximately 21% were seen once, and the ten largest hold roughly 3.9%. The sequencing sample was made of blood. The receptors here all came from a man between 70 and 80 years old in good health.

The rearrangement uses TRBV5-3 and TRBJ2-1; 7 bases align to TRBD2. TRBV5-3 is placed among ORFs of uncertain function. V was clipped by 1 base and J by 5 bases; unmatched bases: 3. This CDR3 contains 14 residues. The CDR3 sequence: CARSLSGINNEQFF. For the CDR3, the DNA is TGTGCCAGAAGCTTGAGCGGGATCAACAATGAGCAGTTCTTC.

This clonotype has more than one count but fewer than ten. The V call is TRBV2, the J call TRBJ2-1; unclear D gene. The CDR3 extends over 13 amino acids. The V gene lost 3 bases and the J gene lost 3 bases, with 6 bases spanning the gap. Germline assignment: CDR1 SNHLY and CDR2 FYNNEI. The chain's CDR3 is CASSDDIYNEQFF. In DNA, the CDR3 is TGTGCCAGCAGTGATGACATCTACAATGAGCAGTTCTTC.

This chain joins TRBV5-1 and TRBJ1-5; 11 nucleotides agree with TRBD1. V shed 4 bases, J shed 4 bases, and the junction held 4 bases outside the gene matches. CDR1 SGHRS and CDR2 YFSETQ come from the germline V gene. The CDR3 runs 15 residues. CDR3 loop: CASSVDRGPNQPQHF. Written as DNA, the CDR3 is TGCGCCAGCAGCGTGGACAGGGGGCCTAATCAGCCCCAGCATTTT.

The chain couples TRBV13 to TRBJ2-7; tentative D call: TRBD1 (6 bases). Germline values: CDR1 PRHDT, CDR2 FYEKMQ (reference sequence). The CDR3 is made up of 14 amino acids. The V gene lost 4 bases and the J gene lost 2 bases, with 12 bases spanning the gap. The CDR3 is CASSSSGTTYEQYF. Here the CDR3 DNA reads TGTGCCAGCAGCTCCTCCGGGACAACCTACGAGCAGTACTTC.

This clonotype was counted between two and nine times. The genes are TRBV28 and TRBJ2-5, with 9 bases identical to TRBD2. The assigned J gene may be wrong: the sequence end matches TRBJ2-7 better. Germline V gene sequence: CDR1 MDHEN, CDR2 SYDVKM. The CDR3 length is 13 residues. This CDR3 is CASTSGTTYEQYF. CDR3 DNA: TGTGCCAGCACTAGCGGGACCACCTACGAGCAGTACTTC.

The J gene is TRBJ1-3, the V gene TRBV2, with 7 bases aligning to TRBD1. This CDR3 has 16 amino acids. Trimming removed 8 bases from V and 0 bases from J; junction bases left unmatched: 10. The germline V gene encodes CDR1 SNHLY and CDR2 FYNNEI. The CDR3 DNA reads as TGTGCCAGCCTGCGGGACAGAGGAAACTCTGGAAACACCATATATTTT. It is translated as CASLRDRGNSGNTIYF.

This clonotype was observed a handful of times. The CDR3 nucleotides read TGTGCCAGCAGCGTAGGACCAATGGGACTAGCGGGAGTGGACGGGGAGCTGTTTTTT. This gives the protein CASSVGPMGLAGVDGELFF. The chain is built from TRBV9 and TRBJ2-2; 14 nucleotides match TRBD2. The length of the CDR3 is 19 residues. The junction had 11 bases not matched to a gene; V was cut back by 0 bases and J by 7 bases. The germline V gene encodes CDR1 SGDLS and CDR2 YYNGEE.

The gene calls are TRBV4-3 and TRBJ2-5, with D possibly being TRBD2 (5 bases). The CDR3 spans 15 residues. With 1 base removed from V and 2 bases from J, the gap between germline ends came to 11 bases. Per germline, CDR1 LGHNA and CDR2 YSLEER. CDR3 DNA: TGCGCCAGCAGCCAAGGGCGCGGGCTACAAGAGACCCAGTACTTC. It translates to CASSQGRGLQETQYF.

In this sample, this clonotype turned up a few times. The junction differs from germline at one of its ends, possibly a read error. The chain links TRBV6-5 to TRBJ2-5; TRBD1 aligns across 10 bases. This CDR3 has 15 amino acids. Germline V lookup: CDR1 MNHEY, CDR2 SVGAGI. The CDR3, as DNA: TGTACCAGCAGTTGGGGACAGGGGCTACAAGAGACCCAGTACTTC. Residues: CTSSWGQGLQETQYF.

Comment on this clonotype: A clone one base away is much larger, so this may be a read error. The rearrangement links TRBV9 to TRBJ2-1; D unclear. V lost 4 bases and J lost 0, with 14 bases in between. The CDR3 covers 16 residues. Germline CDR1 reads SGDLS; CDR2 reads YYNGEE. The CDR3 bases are TGTGCCAGCAGCCTCGAAGATAGGAGCTCCTACAATGAGCAGTTCTTC. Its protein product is CASSLEDRSSYNEQFF.

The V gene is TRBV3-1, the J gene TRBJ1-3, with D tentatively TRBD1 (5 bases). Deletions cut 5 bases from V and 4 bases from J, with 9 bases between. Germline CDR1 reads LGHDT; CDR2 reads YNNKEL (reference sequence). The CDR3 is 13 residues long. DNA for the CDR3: TGTGCCAGCAGCAACCGACAGGGAAACACCATATATTTT. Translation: CASSNRQGNTIYF. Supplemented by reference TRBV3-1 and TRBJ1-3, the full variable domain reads DTAVSQTPKYLVTQMGNDKSIKCEQNLGHDTMYWYKQDSKKFLKIMFSYNNKELIINETVPNRFSPKSPDKAHLNLHINSLELGDSAVYFCASSNRQGNTIYFGEGSWLTVV.

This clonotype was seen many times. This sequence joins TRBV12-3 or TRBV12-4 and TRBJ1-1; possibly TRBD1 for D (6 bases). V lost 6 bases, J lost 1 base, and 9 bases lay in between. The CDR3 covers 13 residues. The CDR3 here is CASSYRANTEAFF. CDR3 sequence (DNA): TGTGCCAGCAGCTACAGGGCGAACACTGAAGCTTTCTTT.

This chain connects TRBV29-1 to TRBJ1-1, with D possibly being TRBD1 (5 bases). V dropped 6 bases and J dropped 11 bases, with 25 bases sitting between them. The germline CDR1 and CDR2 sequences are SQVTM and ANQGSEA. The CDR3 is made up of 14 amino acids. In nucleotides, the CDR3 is TGCAGCGTAGATCTTATTGGGATTCAGGGCCGGGCTTTCTTT. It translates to CSVDLIGIQGRAFF.

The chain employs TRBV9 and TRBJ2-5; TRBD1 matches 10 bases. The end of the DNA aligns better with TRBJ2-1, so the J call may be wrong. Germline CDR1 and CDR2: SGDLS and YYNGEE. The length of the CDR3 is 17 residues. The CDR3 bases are TGTGCCAGCAGCAAACAGGGCGGACAGGGGGGTTACAATGAGCAGTTCTTC. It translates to CASSKQGGQGGYNEQFF.

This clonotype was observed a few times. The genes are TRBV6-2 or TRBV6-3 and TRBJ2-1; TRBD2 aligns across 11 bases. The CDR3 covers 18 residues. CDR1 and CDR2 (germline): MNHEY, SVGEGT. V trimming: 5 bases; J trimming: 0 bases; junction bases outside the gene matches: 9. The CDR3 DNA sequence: TGTGCCAGCAGTCCCGGACTAGCGGGTTGGAGCTCCTACAATGAGCAGTTCTTC. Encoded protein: CASSPGLAGWSSYNEQFF.

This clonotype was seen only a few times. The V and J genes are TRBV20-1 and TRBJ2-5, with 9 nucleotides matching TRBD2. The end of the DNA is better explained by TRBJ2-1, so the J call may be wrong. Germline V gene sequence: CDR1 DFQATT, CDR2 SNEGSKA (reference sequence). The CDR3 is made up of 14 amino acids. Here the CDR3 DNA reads TGCAGTGCTAGCACCGCTAGCGGGATTGGTGAGCAGTTCTTC. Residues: CSASTASGIGEQFF.

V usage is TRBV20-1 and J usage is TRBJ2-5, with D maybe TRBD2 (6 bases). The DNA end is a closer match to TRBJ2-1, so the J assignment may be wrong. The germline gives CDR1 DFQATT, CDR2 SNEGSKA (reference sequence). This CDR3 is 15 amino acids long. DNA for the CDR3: TGCAGTGCTAGAGCGGCGGGGCTCTCCTACAATGAGCAGTTCTTC. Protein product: CSARAAGLSYNEQFF.

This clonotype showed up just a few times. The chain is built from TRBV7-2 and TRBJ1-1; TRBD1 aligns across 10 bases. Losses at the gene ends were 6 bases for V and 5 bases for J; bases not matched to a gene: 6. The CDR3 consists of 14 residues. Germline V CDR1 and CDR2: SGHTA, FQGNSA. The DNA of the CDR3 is TGTGCCAGCAGTTTCGACAGGGGGCGAACTGAAGCTTTCTTT. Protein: CASSFDRGRTEAFF.

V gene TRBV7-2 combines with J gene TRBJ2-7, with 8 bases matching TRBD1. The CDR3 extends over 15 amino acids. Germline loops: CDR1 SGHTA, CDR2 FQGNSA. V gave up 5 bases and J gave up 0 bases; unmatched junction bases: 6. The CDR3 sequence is CASSIGQGYSYEQYF. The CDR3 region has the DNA TGTGCCAGCAGCATCGGACAGGGATACTCCTACGAGCAGTACTTC.

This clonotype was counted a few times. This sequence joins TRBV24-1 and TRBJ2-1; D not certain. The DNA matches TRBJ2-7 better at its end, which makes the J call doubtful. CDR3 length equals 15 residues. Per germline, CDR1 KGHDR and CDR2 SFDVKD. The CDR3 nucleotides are TGTGCCACCAGTGATCCACCAGGTAGGGCCTACGAGCAGTACTTC. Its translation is CATSDPPGRAYEQYF.

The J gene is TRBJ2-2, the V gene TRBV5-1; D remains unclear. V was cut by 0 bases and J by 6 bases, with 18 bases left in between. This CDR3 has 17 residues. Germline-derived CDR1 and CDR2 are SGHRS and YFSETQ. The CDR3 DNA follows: TGCGCCAGCAGCTTGGAGGATATGGGGAAATGGGCCGGGGAGCTGTTTTTT. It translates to CASSLEDMGKWAGELFF.

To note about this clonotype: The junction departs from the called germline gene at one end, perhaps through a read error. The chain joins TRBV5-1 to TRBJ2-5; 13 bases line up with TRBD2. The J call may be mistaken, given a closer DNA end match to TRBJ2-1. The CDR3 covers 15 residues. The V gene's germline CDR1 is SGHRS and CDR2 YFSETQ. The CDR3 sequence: CAGRTSGSFMNEQFF. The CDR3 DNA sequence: TGCGCCGGCAGGACTAGCGGGAGTTTCATGAATGAGCAGTTCTTC.